This is a list of T cell receptor beta chains from one sample in a study of T-cell reconstitution after alpha-beta-depleted transplantation in children. TCRdb analysed the PCR reads with MiXCR anew, one entry per CDR3 protein. The sample holds some 390,000 distinct CDR3 sequences, over 20% seen once. Material: PBMCs from the stem cell graft donor, obtained from the stem cell graft. These receptors all stem from a human donor who donated a stem cell graft to a child with acute myeloid leukemia. CDR3s include the opening cysteine and the closing phenylalanine or tryptophan. A D gene is named only where the DNA matches it firmly. The size field is filled for only some rows; it gives once, few, many or a size class.

>TRBJ2-7|TRBV10-3|TRBD1|few
CAISQSGTGSYEQYF
TGTGCCATCAGTCAATCCGGGACAGGATCCTACGAGCAGTACTTC
>TRBJ1-2|TRBV5-1|TRBD1|few
CASSLEGTGGYGYTF
TGCGCCAGCAGCTTGGAAGGGACAGGAGGCTATGGCTACACCTTC
>TRBJ1-5|TRBV20-1|TRBD1|NA
CSATGQPSQNQPQHF
TGCAGTGCCACGGGACAGCCCAGTCAAAATCAGCCCCAGCATTTT
>TRBJ2-7|TRBV20-1|NA|NA
CSASPDLARSYEQYF
TGCAGTGCTAGCCCCGATCTAGCGCGCTCCTACGAGCAGTACTTC
>TRBJ2-3|TRBV20-1|NA|many
CSEGFDQKMADTQYF
TGCAGTGAGGGGTTCGACCAGAAGATGGCAGATACGCAGTATTTT
>TRBJ2-1|TRBV20-1|TRBD1|many
CSARAGGSPWTGAYNEQFF
TGCAGTGCTAGAGCCGGAGGCTCCCCTTGGACAGGAGCCTACAATGAGCAGTTCTTC
>TRBJ2-7|TRBV11-3|NA|NA
CASSLWTDQEQYF
TGTGCCAGCAGCTTATGGACAGATCAGGAGCAGTACTTC
>TRBJ1-2|TRBV28|NA|NA
CASSLARDFYGYTF
TGTGCCAGCAGTTTAGCCAGGGATTTCTATGGCTACACCTTC
>TRBJ2-1|TRBV20-1|NA|many
CSARVLTGSYNEQFF
TGCAGTGCTAGAGTCCTTACGGGATCCTACAATGAGCAGTTCTTC
>TRBJ2-7|TRBV4-2|NA|few
CASSQERASSTSGRSSYEQYF
TGTGCCAGCAGCCAAGAAAGAGCCTCTAGTACGAGCGGAAGGAGCTCCTACGAGCAGTACTTC
>TRBJ2-1|TRBV11-2|TRBD2|few
CASSLVQGRLAGNYNEQFF
TGTGCCAGCAGCTTAGTTCAGGGGCGGCTAGCGGGGAATTACAATGAGCAGTTCTTC
>TRBJ1-2|TRBV24-1|NA|NA
CATSEHEGVHTF
TGTGCCACCAGTGAACATGAGGGGGTTCACACCTTC
>TRBJ1-2|TRBV20-1|NA|few
CSATQGDYGYTF
TGCAGTGCTACCCAGGGTGACTATGGCTACACCTTC
>TRBJ2-5|TRBV5-1|TRBD2|NA
CASSTPPGLAGVRETQYF
TGCGCCAGCAGCACCCCACCGGGACTAGCGGGAGTACGGGAGACCCAGTACTTC
>TRBJ2-1|TRBV12-3/TRBV12-4|TRBD2|NA
CASRPGLAELYNEQFF
TGTGCCAGCAGACCGGGACTAGCGGAACTTTACAATGAGCAGTTCTTC
>TRBJ2-3|TRBV5-1|NA|NA
CASSLPGAYTDTQYF
TGCGCCAGCAGCTTACCAGGGGCGTACACAGATACGCAGTATTTT
>TRBJ2-1|TRBV28|NA|few
CASSPLVEQFF
TGTGCCAGCAGTCCCCTGGTTGAGCAGTTCTTC
>TRBJ2-7|TRBV13|NA|NA
CASSSKLTPSYEQYF
TGTGCCAGCAGCTCTAAACTTACACCTTCCTACGAGCAGTACTTC
>TRBJ1-2|TRBV5-5|TRBD1|few
CASSLEAGGAYGYTF
TGTGCCAGCAGCTTGGAGGCAGGGGGCGCCTATGGCTACACCTTC
>TRBJ2-2|TRBV7-2|NA|NA
CASSFGSLANTGELFF
TGTGCCAGCAGCTTCGGGTCCCTTGCGAACACCGGGGAGCTGTTTTTT
>TRBJ2-7|TRBV12-3/TRBV12-4|NA|many
CASSSSAGYEQYF
TGTGCCAGCAGTTCCAGTGCGGGATACGAGCAGTACTTC
>TRBJ1-1|TRBV10-3|NA|NA
CAIKGGDETEAFF
TGTGCCATCAAGGGAGGGGATGAGACTGAAGCTTTCTTT
>TRBJ2-7|TRBV20-1|NA|many
CSARDLSSIGEQYF
TGCAGTGCTAGAGACCTTTCTAGTATCGGCGAGCAGTACTTC
>TRBJ2-2|TRBV10-3|NA|NA
CAISETAPNTGELFF
TGTGCCATCAGTGAGACGGCACCGAACACCGGGGAGCTGTTTTTT
>TRBJ1-1|TRBV4-1|NA|NA
CASSQDGGENTEAFF
TGCGCCAGCAGCCAAGATGGAGGGGAGAACACTGAAGCTTTCTTT
>TRBJ2-5|TRBV20-1|TRBD2|many
CSARGSSGAQETQYF
TGCAGTGCTAGAGGCTCTAGCGGAGCCCAAGAGACCCAGTACTTC
>TRBJ1-5|TRBV28|NA|NA
CASSLRPEGSNQPQHF
TGTGCCAGCAGTTTAAGACCTGAGGGGAGCAATCAGCCCCAGCATTTT
>TRBJ2-1|TRBV5-5|NA|many
CASSLTLANNEQFF
TGTGCCAGCAGCTTGACCCTCGCCAACAATGAGCAGTTCTTC
>TRBJ1-1|TRBV5-1|NA|many
CASSDGTATEAFF
TGCGCCAGCAGCGATGGGACGGCCACTGAAGCTTTCTTT
>TRBJ2-5|TRBV28|TRBD1|NA
CASSSQTGPGETQYF
TGTGCCAGCAGTTCCCAGACAGGGCCGGGGGAGACCCAGTACTTC
>TRBJ2-2|TRBV4-1|NA|many
CASSLGQGDGELFF
TGCGCCAGCAGCCTTGGCCAGGGAGACGGGGAGCTGTTTTTT
>TRBJ1-1|TRBV7-8|NA|NA
CASSPWLGPTEAFF
TGTGCCAGCAGCCCGTGGTTGGGCCCCACTGAAGCTTTCTTT
>TRBJ1-6|TRBV15|TRBD1|few
CATSRGTVSQNSPLHF
TGTGCCACCAGCAGGGGGACAGTTTCTCAAAATTCACCCCTCCACTTT
>TRBJ1-2|TRBV20-1|TRBD1|NA
CSARDRDRGAWGYTF
TGCAGTGCTAGAGATCGGGACAGGGGGGCCTGGGGCTACACCTTC
>TRBJ2-1|TRBV10-3|NA|NA
CAIGQGGNEQFF
TGTGCCATTGGCCAAGGGGGGAATGAGCAGTTCTTC
>TRBJ2-1|TRBV5-1|TRBD1|NA
CASSLGTGGVEQFF
TGCGCCAGCAGCTTGGGGACAGGGGGTGTTGAGCAGTTCTTC
>TRBJ2-3|TRBV27|NA|few
CASSLSRYTDTQYF
TGTGCCAGCAGTTTATCTCGATACACAGATACGCAGTATTTT
>TRBJ2-1|TRBV11-2|TRBD1|many
CASSPGQYNEQFF
TGTGCCAGCAGCCCGGGACAGTACAATGAGCAGTTCTTC
>TRBJ2-5|TRBV12-3/TRBV12-4|NA|many
CASSSQGTQETQYF
TGTGCCAGCAGTTCACAGGGTACCCAAGAGACCCAGTACTTC
>TRBJ2-2|TRBV30|NA|once
CAWAGGNTGELFF
TGTGCCTGGGCCGGGGGAAACACCGGGGAGCTGTTTTTT
>TRBJ1-2|TRBV29-1|TRBD1|NA
CSVQGRGDYGYTF
TGCAGCGTTCAAGGCAGGGGGGACTATGGCTACACCTTC
>TRBJ2-1|TRBV11-2|TRBD2|few
CASSLGLSGRGYNEQFF
TGTGCCAGCAGCTTAGGTCTTAGCGGGAGGGGTTACAATGAGCAGTTCTTC
>TRBJ2-3|TRBV11-1|NA|NA
CASSSARIGTPDIRTDTQYF
TGTGCCAGCAGCTCAGCCCGCATTGGGACTCCCGATATACGCACAGATACGCAGTATTTT
>TRBJ2-1|TRBV2|NA|once
CASSEGGPPTYNEQFF
TGTGCCAGCAGTGAAGGGGGCCCACCAACCTACAATGAGCAGTTCTTC